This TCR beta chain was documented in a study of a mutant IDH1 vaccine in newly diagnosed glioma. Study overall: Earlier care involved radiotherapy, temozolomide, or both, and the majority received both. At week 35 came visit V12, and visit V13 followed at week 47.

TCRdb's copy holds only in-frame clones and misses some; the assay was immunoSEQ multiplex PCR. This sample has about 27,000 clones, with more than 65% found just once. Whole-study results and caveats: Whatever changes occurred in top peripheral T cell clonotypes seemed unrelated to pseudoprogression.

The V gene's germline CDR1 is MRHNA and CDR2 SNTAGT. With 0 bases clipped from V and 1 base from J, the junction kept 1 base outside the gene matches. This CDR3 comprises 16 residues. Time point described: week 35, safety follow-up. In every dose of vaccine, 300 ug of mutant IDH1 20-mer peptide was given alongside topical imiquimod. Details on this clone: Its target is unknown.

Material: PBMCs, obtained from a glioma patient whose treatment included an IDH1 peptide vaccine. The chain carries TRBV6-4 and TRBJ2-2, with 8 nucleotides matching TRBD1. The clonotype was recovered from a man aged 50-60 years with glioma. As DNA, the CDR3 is TGTGCCAGCAGTGACTCCGGGACAGGGAACACCGGGGAGCTGTTTTTT. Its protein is CASSDSGTGNTGELFF.